Below, 5 T cell receptor beta chains from the same sample are listed, as sequenced in a study of T cells after yellow fever vaccination (dated by TCRdb to the late 2010s). The protocol used for the library was 5' RACE. Sequenced using an Illumina HiSeq 2500. The public reads were quality trimmed at Q25 with fastp and then assembled into clones with MiXCR by TCRdb, keeping productive beta chains. Merged by CDR3 protein, the rows form single entries marked with the most common genes and DNA. The sample has 500,000 to 650,000 distinct CDR3 sequences on record, roughly an eighth of them singletons. The top ten clones comprise just under 15% of the sample. Taken with the paper, the label for treatment or condition translates to: live attenuated yellow fever vaccine strain. The starting material was PBMCs, obtained on the day of the yellow fever booster vaccination. These receptor sequences come from a young man who received the YFV17D yellow fever vaccine.

CDR3 nucleotide sequence: TGTGCCAGCAGTTACTCGCCGGGGACGGGCACAGATACGCAGTATTTT. It is translated as CASSYSPGTGTDTQYF. The rearrangement joins TRBV6-5 to TRBJ2-3, with D perhaps being TRBD1 or TRBD2 (5 bases each). Germline assignment: CDR1 MNHEY and CDR2 SVGAGI. Trimming took 0 bases from V and 1 from J, leaving 11 bases between them. The CDR3 is made up of 16 amino acids.

This clonotype came up many times. The genes are TRBV20-1 and TRBJ2-3, with D possibly TRBD1 on 5 matching bases. CDR1 DFQATT and CDR2 SNEGSKA come from the germline V gene (reference sequence). The CDR3 sequence is 15 residues long. The V end lost 6 bases, the J end lost 5 bases, and 21 bases lay between the germline ends. CDR3 nucleotide sequence: TGCAGTGCCCCCCTTTTGGCAGGGTTGGAAGATACGCAGTATTTT. Its protein is CSAPLLAGLEDTQYF.

The chain is built from TRBV5-1 and TRBJ2-5, with a tentative D call TRBD1 (5 bases). Trimming stripped 2 bases from V and 4 bases from J, with 15 bases between. This CDR3 has 15 amino acids. CDR1 is SGHRS and CDR2 is YFSETQ in the germline V gene. CDR3 DNA sequence: TGCGCCAGCAGCTTAACCAGACAGCAAAGAGAGACCCAGTACTTC. Translation gives CASSLTRQQRETQYF. Based on the CDR3 plus reference TRBV5-1 and TRBJ2-5, the full variable domain is KAGVTQTPRYLIKTRGQQVTLSCSPISGHRSVSWYQQTPGQGLQFLFEYFSETQRNKGNFPGRFSGRQFSNSRSEMNVSTLELGDSALYLCASSLTRQQRETQYFGPGTRLLVL.

The gene calls are TRBV5-1 and TRBJ2-5, with TRBD2 matching over 12 bases. CDR1 and CDR2 from the germline V gene are SGHRS and YFSETQ. The CDR3 consists of 16 residues. With V trimmed by 5 bases and J by 0 bases, 5 bases remained unmatched. CDR3 region: CASSPGTSGHQETQYF. CDR3 sequence (DNA): TGCGCCAGCAGTCCGGGGACTAGCGGGCACCAAGAGACCCAGTACTTC.

This clonotype was counted at least ten times. The V and J genes are TRBV27 and TRBJ2-3, with D unresolved. The CDR3 sequence is 14 residues long. Per germline, CDR1 MNHEY and CDR2 SMNVEV (reference sequence). Trimming removed 6 bases from V and 0 bases from J, with 10 bases in between. The CDR3 sequence is CASRPPGSTDTQYF. The CDR3 DNA reads TGTGCCAGCAGGCCTCCGGGCAGCACAGATACGCAGTATTTT.